This TCR beta chain was identified during a study of early T cells in non-severe SARS-CoV-2 infection (dated by TCRdb to the early 2020s). With respect to the entire study: Because TCR sequencing relied on bulk RNA taken from unsorted whole blood, pairing of alpha and beta chains was not possible. General findings and caveats noted by the study authors: VDJdb matching was skewed toward anti-spike CD8 responses, so virus-specific expansions were likely underestimated and private and CD4 specificities were missed.

A case-control design nested within a healthcare worker cohort in London, UK, was used, with weekly nasopharyngeal swab PCR tests and blood sampling performed. Healthcare workers were recruited between 23 and 31 March 2020, during the week of the UK lockdown, and were followed weekly for up to about 15 weeks. Libraries were constructed by 5' RACE. The sample was run on a NextSeq 500. The TCR library protocol attached unique molecular identifiers to individual cDNA molecules to correct for sequencing error and PCR bias. Sequencing covered both TCR alpha and beta chains, and within each sample the abundances of alpha and beta sequences were tightly co-correlated. Concerning the study's data processing: V gene, J gene and CDR3 annotation of TCR sequences was performed with Decombinator V4. Expanded TCRs were defined as changing significantly between any two time points under a Poisson model with p below 0.0001. TCR abundances were normalised to the total number of TCRs sequenced per sample and expressed as counts per million. MAIT TCRs were defined by TRAV1-2 paired with TRAJ12, TRAJ20 or TRAJ33, and iNKT TCRs by TRAV10 paired with TRAJ18. A search of VDJdb, accessed on 1 November 2021, was run for TCRs annotated to CMV, EBV and SARS-CoV-2, with TCRs annotated for multiple antigens excluded. TCRdb reprocessing: public reads trimmed at Q25 with fastp, clones called with MiXCR, in-frame beta chains kept. Here each entry gathers all rows of one CDR3 protein and keeps the most common genes and DNA. The V and J calls and clone size come from TCRdb's table, not from the authors' own analysis. The sample table contains under 85,000 distinct CDR3 sequences; only one count was recorded for about 9% of them. The top ten clonotypes cover about 6% of the sample.

This clonotype was observed at least ten times. The clone's antigen remains unknown. The record has no base qualities; no much larger clone is one base away. Taken from the germline V gene, the CDR1 and CDR2 loops are MNHEY and SVGEGT. V loses 4 bases of germline sequence and J loses 5 bases, and the interval between the two ends is 20 bases. The CDR3 sequence holds 16 residues, the cysteine and phenylalanine included. Here the CDR3 DNA is all that survives: 48 bases in frame from base 1. Input material: whole blood. The sequence links TRBV6-2 or TRBV6-3 to TRBJ1-1; TRBD1 is a possible D gene, resting on 5 matching bases. This sequence was found in an adult who was a healthcare worker with PCR-confirmed SARS-CoV-2 infection or an uninfected control (not recorded which). CDR3 loop: CASSSPGLLTWTEAFF. The sequence in DNA is TGTGCCAGCAGTTCCCCGGGACTCCTGACGTGGACTGAAGCTTTCTTT.